This T cell receptor beta chain was identified in a study of cytomegalovirus exposure and HLA in healthy donors. With respect to this clone: Its antigen remains unidentified.

General study findings and limits: The authors judged a highly shared variant cluster likely a sequencing artifact.

With 60 Vbeta and 13 Jbeta primers, the PCR was carried out. Some clones are missing from TCRdb's copy, which holds only in-frame ones; the method was immunoSEQ multiplex PCR. The profile covers 150,000 to 200,000 clones, with around 82% appearing a single time and about 13% taken by the ten largest. J was trimmed by 2 bases and V by 4 bases; bases with no gene match: 6. Germline loops: CDR1 SGHDT, CDR2 YYEEEE. CDR3 length equals 15 residues. Sequencing input: PBMCs. The sequence derives from a woman between 50 and 59 years old in good health and CMV-seropositive. The rearrangement uses TRBV5-6 and TRBJ1-2; 9 positions match TRBD1. The CDR3 bases are TGTGCCAGCAGCCGACCCGGGACAGGGAACTATGGCTACACCTTC. Encoded protein: CASSRPGTGNYGYTF.